This T cell receptor (beta chain) was captured by sequencing in a study of CD4 and CD8 cells across lung adenocarcinoma regions. There are many counts of this clonotype. The patients had localized lung adenocarcinoma, a non-small cell subtype. TCRdb recomputed calls from the PCR reads with MiXCR, one row per CDR3 protein. The table records approximately 25,000 distinct CDR3 sequences, about half of them present only once. In germline, CDR1 is ENHRY, CDR2 SYGVKD. The length of the CDR3 is 13 residues. The germline V and J ends were trimmed by 6 bases and 1 base, with 8 bases remaining between them. This clonotype was sampled from a male donor with lung adenocarcinoma. The CD4 and CD8 labels of this study may be unreliable. Specimen: CD8+ T cells from the center of a lung tumor. The chain links TRBV10-3 to TRBJ2-3; the D is unclear. CDR3 residues: CAIRSDRTDTQYF. DNA for the CDR3: TGTGCCATCAGATCGGACCGCACAGATACGCAGTATTTT.